These T cell receptor beta chains were read from a single sample in a study of molecular identifiers for immune sequencing clone quantification. TCRdb fed the PCR reads into MiXCR, producing one record per CDR3 protein. The top ten clones hold 0.7% to 1% of a sample with under 650,000 distinct CDR3 sequences, just under 20% of them seen once. Specimen: naive CD8+ T cells from blood, with Jurkat cell RNA spiked in. These receptors all stem from a human donor in good health. Some libraries in this study had Jurkat cell RNA spiked in. Each CDR3 is given with its conserved first and last residue. D genes are given only for firm matches. Clone size appears in some rows only: once, few, many, or a class for an expanded clone.

d_gene | abundance | j_gene | v_gene | CDR3aa | CDR3nt
NA | many | TRBJ2-7 | TRBV7-9 | CASRDTGAEQYF | TGTGCCAGCCGGGACACGGGGGCCGAGCAGTACTTC
TRBD1 | NA | TRBJ1-3 | TRBV12-3/TRBV12-4 | CASSRPGQGKYSGNTIYF | TGTGCCAGCAGCCGTCCTGGACAGGGGAAATACTCTGGAAACACCATATATTTT
NA | many | TRBJ2-5 | TRBV20-1 | CSAPHWTSPEETQYF | TGCAGTGCCCCCCACTGGACCTCTCCGGAGGAGACCCAGTACTTC
NA | many | TRBJ1-5 | TRBV12-3/TRBV12-4 | CASSLTEDSNQPQHF | TGTGCCAGCAGTCTGACAGAAGATAGCAATCAGCCCCAGCATTTT
NA | many | TRBJ1-1 | TRBV5-6 | CASSLGGSLEEAFF | TGTGCCAGCAGCTTGGGGGGCAGCCTAGAGGAAGCTTTCTTT
NA | few | TRBJ2-7 | TRBV27 | CASSPGAPYEQYF | TGTGCCAGCAGTCCCGGGGCCCCCTACGAGCAGTACTTC
NA | NA | TRBJ2-3 | TRBV19 | CASSIATTDTQYF | TGTGCCAGTAGTATAGCGACCACAGATACGCAGTATTTT
NA | many | TRBJ2-7 | TRBV20-1 | CSVEIAAEMIYEQYF | TGCAGTGTTGAGATAGCGGCAGAAATGATCTACGAGCAGTACTTC
NA | NA | TRBJ2-7 | TRBV4-3 | CASSQDSGIIYEQYF | TGCGCCAGCAGCCAAGATAGCGGAATAATCTACGAGCAGTACTTC
NA | NA | TRBJ1-5 | TRBV10-3 | CAISESGSNQPQHF | TGTGCCATCAGTGAATCGGGTAGCAATCAGCCCCAGCATTTT
NA | NA | TRBJ1-2 | TRBV9 | CASSGITNGYTF | TGTGCCAGCAGCGGGATAACGAATGGCTACACCTTC
TRBD1 | few | TRBJ2-2 | TRBV27 | CASTTSDRDRGGELFF | TGTGCCAGCACCACCTCCGACCGGGACAGGGGCGGGGAGCTGTTTTTT
TRBD1 | many | TRBJ2-7 | TRBV25-1 | CASNTGGHEQYF | TGTGCCAGCAATACAGGGGGCCACGAGCAGTACTTC
TRBD1 | NA | TRBJ1-2 | TRBV29-1 | CSAWTGANYGYTF | TGCAGCGCCTGGACAGGGGCTAACTATGGCTACACCTTC
NA | few | TRBJ2-3 | TRBV28 | CASSLRHTKSTDTQYF | TGTGCCAGCAGTTTACGACATACTAAGAGCACAGATACGCAGTATTTT
NA | many | TRBJ2-7 | TRBV20-1 | CSARIGVLEQYF | TGCAGTGCTAGAATCGGGGTCCTTGAGCAGTACTTC
NA | few | TRBJ2-1 | TRBV19 | CASSWTRGFNEQFF | TGTGCCAGTAGTTGGACACGGGGCTTCAATGAGCAGTTCTTC
NA | many | TRBJ2-5 | TRBV9 | CASSVGWKETQYF | TGTGCCAGCAGCGTAGGTTGGAAAGAGACCCAGTACTTC
TRBD2 | many | TRBJ2-1 | TRBV7-2 | CASRWGTSGGAEQFF | TGTGCCAGCAGGTGGGGGACTAGCGGGGGAGCTGAGCAGTTCTTC
NA | many | TRBJ2-7 | TRBV10-3 | CAISDDGYEQYF | TGTGCCATCAGTGACGATGGCTACGAGCAGTACTTC
NA | many | TRBJ1-1 | TRBV4-3 | CASSQDRNANTEAFF | TGCGCCAGCAGCCAAGATCGTAATGCGAACACTGAAGCTTTCTTT
TRBD1 | many | TRBJ2-7 | TRBV19 | CASSISQGINEQYF | TGTGCCAGTAGTATATCACAGGGGATCAACGAGCAGTACTTC
NA | NA | TRBJ2-1 | TRBV27 | CASSLSIGGWNEQFF | TGTGCCAGCAGTTTATCGATAGGGGGGTGGAATGAGCAGTTCTTC
NA | many | TRBJ2-1 | TRBV4-1 | CASSQVGGRWIEQFF | TGCGCCAGCAGCCAAGTTGGGGGGCGGTGGATTGAGCAGTTCTTC
NA | many | TRBJ2-7 | TRBV4-3 | CASSQARSSYEQYF | TGCGCCAGCAGCCAAGCCAGGTCCTCCTACGAGCAGTACTTC
NA | many | TRBJ1-3 | TRBV23-1 | CASSQLAVPDTIYF | TGCGCCAGCAGTCAATTGGCAGTCCCCGACACCATATATTTT
NA | many | TRBJ2-7 | TRBV6-2/TRBV6-3 | CASSLSGAYEQYF | TGTGCCAGCTCCCTATCAGGGGCCTACGAGCAGTACTTC
TRBD1 | many | TRBJ2-3 | TRBV4-3 | CASSQEWTGGRTDTQYF | TGCGCCAGCAGCCAAGAGTGGACAGGGGGCCGGACAGATACGCAGTATTTT
NA | NA | TRBJ2-1 | TRBV19 | CASSGGLRSLAEQFF | TGTGCCAGTAGTGGGGGACTGAGGTCCCTTGCTGAGCAGTTCTTC
NA | few | TRBJ2-7 | TRBV5-1 | CASSLRLGGGGGSEQYF | TGCGCCAGCAGCTTGAGGTTGGGGGGGGGCGGCGGTTCCGAGCAGTACTTC
NA | many | TRBJ1-4 | TRBV4-3 | CASSQDRATVNEKLFF | TGCGCCAGCAGCCAAGACAGAGCCACAGTCAATGAAAAACTGTTTTTT
NA | many | TRBJ2-3 | TRBV5-1 | CASSQNTDTQYF | TGCGCCAGCAGCCAAAACACAGATACGCAGTATTTT
NA | many | TRBJ1-5 | TRBV6-5 | CASSNNTSGQPQHF | TGTGCCAGCAGTAACAACACCTCGGGTCAGCCCCAGCATTTT
TRBD2 | few | TRBJ2-3 | TRBV9 | CASSVGLAATDTQYF | TGTGCCAGCAGCGTAGGACTAGCGGCCACAGATACGCAGTATTTT
TRBD2 | NA | TRBJ2-7 | TRBV20-1 | CSAASLAANSYEQYF | TGCAGTGCGGCTTCTCTAGCGGCCAACTCCTACGAGCAGTACTTC
TRBD1 | NA | TRBJ2-7 | TRBV28 | CASNENRGSYEQYF | TGTGCCAGCAACGAAAACAGGGGATCCTACGAGCAGTACTTC
TRBD1 | many | TRBJ2-3 | TRBV27 | CASSPAPGQAYTDTQYF | TGTGCCAGCAGCCCTGCACCGGGACAGGCCTACACAGATACGCAGTATTTT
NA | few | TRBJ2-1 | TRBV6-4 | CASSDGGTMEQFF | TGTGCCAGCAGTGACGGCGGGACGATGGAGCAGTTCTTC
TRBD1 | many | TRBJ2-2 | TRBV27 | CASYWGQGAAGELFF | TGTGCCAGCTACTGGGGACAGGGGGCCGCCGGGGAGCTGTTTTTT
NA | few | TRBJ1-2 | TRBV7-9 | CASGDSYGYTF | TGTGCCAGCGGAGACAGCTATGGCTACACCTTC
NA | many | TRBJ1-2 | TRBV28 | CASSLNYGYTF | TGTGCCAGCAGTTTAAACTATGGCTACACCTTC